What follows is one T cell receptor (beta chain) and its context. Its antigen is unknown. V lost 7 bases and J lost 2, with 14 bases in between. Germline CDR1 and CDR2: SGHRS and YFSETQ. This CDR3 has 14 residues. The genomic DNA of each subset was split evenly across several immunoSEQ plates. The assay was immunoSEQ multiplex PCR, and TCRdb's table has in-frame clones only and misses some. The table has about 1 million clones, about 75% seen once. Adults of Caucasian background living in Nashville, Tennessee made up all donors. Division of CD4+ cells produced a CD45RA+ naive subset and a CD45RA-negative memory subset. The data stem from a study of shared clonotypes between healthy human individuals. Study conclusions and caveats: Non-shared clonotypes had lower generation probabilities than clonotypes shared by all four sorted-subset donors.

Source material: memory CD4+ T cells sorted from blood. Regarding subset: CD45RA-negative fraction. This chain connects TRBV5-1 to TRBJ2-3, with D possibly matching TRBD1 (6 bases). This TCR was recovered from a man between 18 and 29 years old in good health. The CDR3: CASGPTGTTDTQYF. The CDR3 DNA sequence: TGCGCCAGCGGCCCTACAGGGACCACAGATACGCAGTATTTT.